These 19 T cell receptor beta chains came from one sample sequenced in a study of T cell repertoires in cytomegalovirus infection. For these receptors, no antigen is known. MiXCR, run by TCRdb on the reads, gives a single entry per CDR3 protein. The sample yields hundreds of thousands of distinct CDR3 sequences, 30% to 35% seen once. Sequenced material: cultured PBMCs, taken from culture after CMV antigen stimulation. The source is a human donor in good health (CMV status not recorded). Some clones in this sample may be carry-over from other donors' samples.

The chain joins TRBV6-2 or TRBV6-3 to TRBJ2-5, with D perhaps matching TRBD2 (6 bases). Trimming removed 7 bases from V and 2 bases from J, with 11 bases in between. This CDR3 contains 13 residues. Germline CDR1 and CDR2: MNHEY and SVGEGT. For the CDR3, the DNA is TGTGCCAGCACCGACGGGGGACAAGAGACCCAGTACTTC. Amino acids: CASTDGGQETQYF.

This clonotype was detected many times. The V and J genes are TRBV7-2 and TRBJ2-2; D call uncertain. V was pared by 0 bases and J by 2 bases, with 4 bases between. The germline gives CDR1 SGHTA, CDR2 FQGNSA. The CDR3 has 14 amino acids. The CDR3 region has the DNA TGTGCCAGCAGCTTAGCGGTCAACACCGGGGAGCTGTTTTTT. Its protein is CASSLAVNTGELFF. Full variable domain (rest looked up from reference TRBV7-2 and TRBJ2-2): GAGVSQSPSNKVTEKGKDVELRCDPISGHTALYWYRQSLGQGLEFLIYFQGNSAPDKSGLPSDRFSAERTGGSVSTLTIQRTQQEDSAVYLCASSLAVNTGELFFGEGSRLTVL.

CDR3 coding DNA: TGTGCCAGTAGACGGGGAGGAGAGGCTGAAGCTTTCTTT. It encodes CASRRGGEAEAFF. This sequence joins TRBV19 and TRBJ1-1; D remains ambiguous. Germline lookup yields CDR1 LNHDA and CDR2 SQIVND (reference sequence). With 6 bases removed from V and 6 bases from J, the gap between germline ends came to 14 bases. The CDR3 is made up of 13 amino acids.

The chain joins TRBV19 to TRBJ1-1; D is unclear. Germline V gene sequence: CDR1 LNHDA, CDR2 SQIVND (reference sequence). The CDR3 spans 13 residues. With 6 bases removed from V and 7 bases from J, the gap between germline ends came to 15 bases. CDR3 coding DNA: TGTGCCAGTAGGTCGGCTCGGGTTCGTGAAGCTTTCTTT. It encodes CASRSARVREAFF.

This clonotype appeared a few times. The chain recombines TRBV14 with TRBJ2-7; D perhaps matches TRBD1 (6 bases). The germline V gene encodes CDR1 SGHDN and CDR2 FVKESK. V lost 1 base, J lost 3 bases, and 16 bases lay in between. This CDR3 is built from 16 residues. The CDR3 DNA reads TGTGCCAGCAGCCAAGTAAAGGCAGGGGTGGACTACGAGCAGTACTTC. The encoded protein is CASSQVKAGVDYEQYF.

This clonotype was counted between two and nine times. The V and J genes are TRBV20-1 and TRBJ2-5; the D gene could be TRBD1 or TRBD2 (5 bases each). Trimming removed 6 bases from V and 0 bases from J, with 20 bases in between. Germline V gene data show CDR1 as DFQATT and CDR2 as SNEGSKA (reference sequence). This CDR3 has 16 amino acids. CDR3: CSATDGVGEYQETQYF. The DNA of the CDR3 is TGCAGTGCGACAGACGGGGTCGGGGAGTACCAAGAGACCCAGTACTTC.

This clonotype appeared many times. J is TRBJ2-7 and V is TRBV7-9; TRBD2 agrees at 7 bases. Germline V gene data show CDR1 as SEHNR and CDR2 as FQNEAQ (reference sequence). V was pared by 0 bases and J by 6 bases, with 8 bases of the junction left unmatched. The CDR3 consists of 15 residues. The CDR3 DNA is TGTGCCAGCAGCTTAGCTAGTGGGAGGGCCGCCGAGCAGTACTTC. It codes for CASSLASGRAAEQYF.

The chain has TRBV6-5 and TRBJ1-5, with D possibly TRBD1 on 6 matching bases. Trimming shortened V by 5 bases and J by 3 bases, and 14 bases separated the two germline ends. The CDR3 contains 15 residues. Germline V gene lookup returns CDR1 MNHEY and CDR2 SVGAGI. The CDR3 DNA reads as TGTGCCAGCAGTACAGGGTCTGGTCCCAATCAGCCCCAGCATTTT. Encoded protein: CASSTGSGPNQPQHF.

Only a few counts were recorded for this clonotype. The V and J genes are TRBV25-1 and TRBJ2-3; possibly TRBD1 or TRBD2 for D (6 bases each). The CDR3 length is 16 residues. Trimming shortened V by 4 bases and J by 1 base, and 15 bases separated the two germline ends. CDR1 MGHDK and CDR2 SYGVNS come from the germline V gene. This chain's CDR3 is CASSAAPGGGTDTQYF. The CDR3 DNA sequence: TGTGCCAGCAGTGCAGCCCCCGGGGGCGGCACAGATACGCAGTATTTT.

This clonotype was counted many times. J is TRBJ2-7 and V is TRBV7-2; 10 bases are a match to TRBD2. V was clipped by 8 bases and J by 7 bases; unmatched bases: 14. CDR1 SGHTA and CDR2 FQGNSA come from the germline V gene. CDR3 length: 15 residues. CDR3 loop: CASRWRAGGPGEQYF. DNA of the CDR3: TGTGCCAGCCGATGGCGAGCGGGAGGGCCGGGGGAGCAGTACTTC.

The chain carries TRBV20-1 and TRBJ2-7; D uncertain. Germline V CDR1 and CDR2: DFQATT, SNEGSKA (reference sequence). There are 14 residues in the CDR3. Trimming pared 1 base from V and 0 bases from J, leaving 10 bases between. CDR3 region: CSARVVGNSYEQYF. DNA for the CDR3: TGCAGTGCTAGAGTTGTAGGGAACTCCTACGAGCAGTACTTC.

This clonotype was observed a handful of times. V is TRBV12-3 or TRBV12-4 and J is TRBJ1-1; 8 positions agree with TRBD1. Trimming took 6 bases from V and 4 from J; bases not matched to a gene: 16. This CDR3 has 17 amino acids. Written as DNA, the CDR3 is TGTGCCAGCAGCCCCACGGACAGGGCCACCCGGGGCACTGAAGCTTTCTTT. The encoded protein is CASSPTDRATRGTEAFF.

The CDR3 DNA is TGTGCCAGTAGTATGAGGGTAGGGGTTCCTCCTGAAGCTTTCTTT. This translates into CASSMRVGVPPEAFF. V gene TRBV19 combines with J gene TRBJ1-1, with D perhaps matching TRBD1 (5 bases). From germline, CDR1 is LNHDA and CDR2 SQIVND (reference sequence). Trimming pared 3 bases from V and 6 bases from J, leaving 17 bases between. This CDR3 is 15 amino acids long.

The chain combines TRBV7-3 with TRBJ2-1; D not resolved. This CDR3 has 14 residues. Germline V CDR1 and CDR2: SGHTA, FQGTGA. Trimming pared 4 bases from V and 6 bases from J, leaving 13 bases between. CDR3: CASSSLSGFNEQFF. DNA for the CDR3: TGTGCCAGCAGCTCCCTATCCGGGTTCAATGAGCAGTTCTTC.

This clonotype has a single count. The chain has TRBV28 and TRBJ2-7; TRBD1 agrees at 8 bases. Germline trimming cut 6 bases from V and 2 bases from J; bases unmatched to any gene: 6. CDR3 size: 14 residues. Germline CDR1 and CDR2: MDHEN and SYDVKM. The CDR3 nucleotides read TGTGCCAGCAGAGATCAGGGGGCTCCCTACGAGCAGTACTTC. This translates into CASRDQGAPYEQYF.

This clonotype appeared a few times. This sequence joins TRBV10-1 and TRBJ1-3; D is ambiguous. This CDR3 comprises 14 residues. CDR1 and CDR2 (germline): WNHNN, SYGVQD (reference sequence). V was clipped by 4 bases and J by 0 bases, with 7 bases between them. CDR3 in amino acids: CASSGKNSGNTIYF. CDR3 DNA sequence: TGCGCCAGCAGTGGCAAGAACTCTGGAAACACCATATATTTT.

The rearrangement uses TRBV6-6 and TRBJ2-3, with 9 positions matching TRBD1. The CDR3 runs to 15 residues. The V gene's germline CDR1 is MNHNY and CDR2 SVGAGI (reference sequence). The V and J ends lost 7 bases and 4 bases, in that order; junction bases with no gene match: 9. For the CDR3, the DNA is TGTGCCAGCACTTGGGACAGGGAAATCGCAGATACGCAGTATTTT. Protein: CASTWDREIADTQYF.

This clonotype was recorded a few times. The V and J genes are TRBV20-1 and TRBJ2-5, with TRBD2 identical over 7 bases. V shed 0 bases, J shed 0 bases, and the junction held 7 bases outside the gene matches. The V gene's germline CDR1 is DFQATT and CDR2 SNEGSKA (reference sequence). The CDR3 loop spans 16 amino acids. Here the CDR3 reads CSARDAVAGYQETQYF. The CDR3 region has the DNA TGCAGTGCTAGAGATGCGGTAGCGGGCTACCAAGAGACCCAGTACTTC.

In this sample, this clonotype turned up a few times. The chain couples TRBV12-3 or TRBV12-4 to TRBJ2-4, with D possibly TRBD2 on 5 matching bases. V was trimmed by 2 bases and J by 2 bases, leaving 10 bases between them. This CDR3 has 15 residues. The CDR3 region is CASSLSGYSKNIQYF. The CDR3 coding sequence is TGTGCCAGCAGTTTATCGGGGTATTCCAAAAACATTCAGTACTTC.